The 26 T cell receptor beta chains below all came from one sample that was sequenced in a study of shared clonotypes between healthy human individuals. Cells designated naive CD8 were CD45RO-negative and were positively selected for CCR7, with terminally differentiated effector memory CD45RA+ cells excluded. TCRdb's table, derived via immunoSEQ multiplex PCR, lists solely in-frame clones and lacks some. There are 1.5 million to 2.5 million clones in the sample; about 95% occur only once, and less than 1.5% lies in the top ten. The sequenced sample consisted of naive CD8+ T cells sorted from blood. The source is a man younger than 35 in good health.

The CDR3 DNA sequence: TGTGCCAGCAGCCCGCGGGGTAGCGGGAACACCGGGGAGCTGTTTTTT. It is translated as CASSPRGSGNTGELFF. The rearrangement links TRBV11-2 to TRBJ2-2; possible D gene TRBD2, 6 bases. Trimming left V 5 bases short and J 1 base short, with 14 bases between. The CDR3 totals 16 residues. Per germline, CDR1 SGHAT and CDR2 FQNNGV.

Only a few counts were recorded for this clone. This rearrangement joins TRBV4-1 to TRBJ1-3; D ambiguous. Germline loops: CDR1 MGHRA, CDR2 YSYEKL. The CDR3 is made up of 15 amino acids. The germline V and J ends were trimmed by 1 base and 2 bases, with 9 bases remaining between them. The CDR3 bases are TGCGCCAGCAGCCAAGGACCGTTGGCTGGAAACACCATATATTTT. Amino acid sequence: CASSQGPLAGNTIYF.

The chain has TRBV15 and TRBJ1-1, with TRBD1 as a possible D gene (5 bases). The CDR3 spans 15 residues. CDR1 and CDR2 (germline): LNHNV, YYDKDF (reference sequence). V was trimmed by 2 bases and J by 0 bases, leaving 10 bases between them. The CDR3, as DNA: TGTGCCACCAGCAGATCTGGGACCATGAACACTGAAGCTTTCTTT. This translates into CATSRSGTMNTEAFF.

The rearrangement uses TRBV5-1 and TRBJ1-1, with D possibly being TRBD1 (5 bases). Germline V gives CDR1 SGHRS, CDR2 YFSETQ. Trimming cost V 1 base and J 4 bases, with 11 bases left between them. The CDR3 runs 14 residues. CDR3 protein: CASSLSRESTEAFF. CDR3 DNA: TGCGCCAGCAGCTTGAGCAGGGAGAGCACTGAAGCTTTCTTT.

This sequence joins TRBV9 and TRBJ2-3; D remains ambiguous. Trimming removed 0 bases at V and 5 bases at J, with 10 bases between. The length of the CDR3 is 14 residues. Germline V lookup: CDR1 SGDLS, CDR2 YYNGEE. The chain's CDR3 is CASSVDWYVDTQYF. The CDR3 DNA sequence: TGTGCCAGCAGCGTAGATTGGTATGTAGATACGCAGTATTTT.

This chain links TRBV6-5 with TRBJ1-2, with a tentative D call TRBD1 (6 bases). Trimming took 0 bases from V and 4 from J, leaving 15 bases between them. Germline V gene sequence: CDR1 MNHEY, CDR2 SVGAGI. This CDR3 spans 16 amino acids. CDR3 DNA sequence: TGTGCCAGCAGTTACTCGACCAGGGGCGTAGGCTATGGCTACACCTTC. It translates to CASSYSTRGVGYGYTF.

The chain links TRBV6-5 to TRBJ2-7; perhaps TRBD2 as D (5 bases). V was pared by 8 bases and J by 0 bases, with 8 bases between. The CDR3 is 12 residues long. Germline V gene data show CDR1 as MNHEY and CDR2 as SVGAGI. CDR3 amino acids: CASLGSSYEQYF. In nucleotides, the CDR3 is TGTGCCAGCTTGGGGAGCTCCTACGAGCAGTACTTC.

This chain uses TRBV4-3 with TRBJ2-1; the match to TRBD2 covers 11 bases. J was trimmed by 6 bases and V by 0 bases; bases with no gene match: 4. Per the germline V gene, CDR1 is LGHNA and CDR2 is YSLEER. The CDR3 extends over 16 amino acids. The CDR3 is CASSQDSSGRANEQFF. The CDR3 DNA is TGCGCCAGCAGCCAAGATAGTAGCGGGAGGGCCAATGAGCAGTTCTTC.

J is TRBJ1-2 and V is TRBV7-9; 9 nucleotides agree with TRBD1. Per the germline V gene, CDR1 is SEHNR and CDR2 is FQNEAQ (reference sequence). This CDR3 has 14 amino acids. With V trimmed by 1 base and J by 12 bases, 9 bases remained unmatched. The CDR3 protein is CASSLDGTGRENTF. As DNA, the CDR3 is TGTGCCAGCAGCTTAGACGGGACAGGGCGGGAGAACACCTTC.

The J gene is TRBJ2-7, the V gene TRBV28; 7 bases map to TRBD1. CDR1 is MDHEN and CDR2 is SYDVKM in the germline V gene. The CDR3 loop spans 16 amino acids. After removal of 6 bases from V and 4 bases from J, the junction contained 15 bases not matched to a gene. DNA for the CDR3: TGTGCCAGCAGCTTGACCCTCAGGGGGTCAGGGTACGAGCAGTACTTC. Translating it yields CASSLTLRGSGYEQYF.

This chain uses TRBV5-1 with TRBJ1-1; the D is unclear. The CDR3 has 13 residues. Trimming pared 2 bases from V and 5 bases from J, leaving 10 bases between. Germline-derived CDR1 and CDR2 are SGHRS and YFSETQ. The CDR3: CASSFEGRTEAFF. CDR3 DNA sequence: TGCGCCAGCAGCTTTGAGGGAAGGACTGAAGCTTTCTTT.

The V and J genes are TRBV27 and TRBJ2-7; D ambiguous. The CDR3 length is 12 residues. V was cut by 6 bases and J by 3 bases, with 9 bases left in between. CDR1 and CDR2 from the germline V gene are MNHEY and SMNVEV (reference sequence). CDR3 residues: CASRGYYYEQYF. CDR3 sequence (DNA): TGTGCCAGCAGAGGGTACTACTACGAGCAGTACTTC.

This clone has only one observation. The rearrangement links TRBV7-6 to TRBJ2-7; the D call may be TRBD1 or TRBD2 (6 bases each). The V end was cut by 0 bases, the J end by 3 bases, with 9 bases between. There are 14 residues in the CDR3. Germline V gene data show CDR1 as SGHVS and CDR2 as FNYEAQ. In DNA form, the CDR3 reads TGTGCCAGCAGCTTAGCGGGGGGCTACTACGAGCAGTACTTC. This sequence encodes CASSLAGGYYEQYF.

The table lists this clone with a few counts. DNA of the CDR3: TGTGCCAGCACCGATACAGTATTGTTTGGCTACACCTTC. Translated: CASTDTVLFGYTF. This chain joins TRBV2 and TRBJ1-2; D is unresolved. Trimming removed 7 bases at V and 7 bases at J, with 16 bases between. Germline V gene lookup returns CDR1 SNHLY and CDR2 FYNNEI. This CDR3 has 13 residues.

V usage is TRBV19 and J usage is TRBJ2-3; 7 bases are a match to TRBD2. Germline assignment: CDR1 LNHDA and CDR2 SQIVND (reference sequence). After removal of 1 base from V and 2 bases from J, the junction contained 9 bases not matched to a gene. This CDR3 spans 17 amino acids. CDR3 bases: TGTGCCAGTAGTATAGTTGGACTAGGAGGGCCCACAGATACGCAGTATTTT. This translates into CASSIVGLGGPTDTQYF. The whole variable domain, filled in from reference TRBV19 and TRBJ2-3, reads DGGITQSPKYLFRKEGQNVTLSCEQNLNHDAMYWYRQDPGQGLRLIYYSQIVNDFQKGDIAEGYSVSREKKESFPLTVTSAQKNPTAFYLCASSIVGLGGPTDTQYFGPGTRLTVL.

The CDR3 loop is CASSVWGEYTDTQYF. The CDR3 DNA is TGTGCCAGCAGCGTATGGGGCGAGTACACAGATACGCAGTATTTT. The rearrangement links TRBV9 to TRBJ2-3, with TRBD1 as a possible D gene (5 bases). The V and J ends lost 1 base and 2 bases respectively, with 11 bases between them. The V gene's germline CDR1 is SGDLS and CDR2 YYNGEE. This CDR3 is 15 amino acids long.

The chain has TRBV7-9 and TRBJ1-3; a weak D match, TRBD1 (6 bases). V lost 5 bases, J lost 7 bases, and 21 bases lay in between. The CDR3 length is 16 residues. Germline CDR1 and CDR2: SEHNR and FQNEAQ (reference sequence). CDR3 protein: CASSPLAGGGWNTIYF. In nucleotides, the CDR3 is TGTGCCAGCAGCCCACTAGCGGGGGGGGGCTGGAACACCATATATTTT.

V gene TRBV10-2 combines with J gene TRBJ2-2, with 15 bases aligning to TRBD2. The CDR3 covers 16 residues. V was pared by 6 bases and J by 3 bases, with 2 bases of the junction left unmatched. Germline assignment: CDR1 WSHSY and CDR2 SAAADI. The CDR3 DNA sequence: TGCGCCAGCAGGGGACTAGCGGGGGGCTACACCGGGGAGCTGTTTTTT. Its translation: CASRGLAGGYTGELFF.

V usage is TRBV6-6 and J usage is TRBJ1-3, with D hard to call. Germline CDR1 reads MNHNY; CDR2 reads SVGAGI (reference sequence). The CDR3 runs to 15 residues. Between the trimmed V and J ends, which lost 5 bases and 0 bases, there was a span of 11 bases. The CDR3 here is CASSPQASSGNTIYF. CDR3 nucleotide sequence: TGTGCCAGCAGTCCTCAAGCAAGCTCTGGAAACACCATATATTTT.

This clone came up once. Other DNA sequences from this sample encode an identical CDR3 as well. The chain recombines TRBV2 with TRBJ2-7, with a tentative D call TRBD2 (6 bases). The CDR3 has 13 residues. V gave up 3 bases and J gave up 2 bases, with 8 bases separating them. In germline, CDR1 is SNHLY, CDR2 FYNNEI. CDR3 DNA sequence: TGTGCCAGCAGTGAGTCGGGGGCCTACGAGCAGTACTTC. It encodes CASSESGAYEQYF.

The chain joins TRBV15 to TRBJ2-1; D is possibly TRBD1 (6 bases). Germline V gene sequence: CDR1 LNHNV, CDR2 YYDKDF (reference sequence). V was clipped by 0 bases and J by 3 bases, with 15 bases between them. The CDR3 covers 17 residues. CDR3 in amino acids: CATSRDLETGFYNEQFF. For the CDR3, the DNA is TGTGCCACCAGCAGAGATCTGGAGACAGGCTTCTACAATGAGCAGTTCTTC. The full variable domain, rest sourced from reference TRBV15 and TRBJ2-1, is DAMVIQNPRYQVTQFGKPVTLSCSQTLNHNVMYWYQQKSSQAPKLLFHYYDKDFNNEADTPDNFQSRRPNTSFCFLDIRSPGLGDTAMYLCATSRDLETGFYNEQFFGPGTRLTVL.

This chain links TRBV10-3 with TRBJ2-3, with 8 nucleotides matching TRBD1. CDR3 length: 15 amino acids. Per germline, CDR1 ENHRY and CDR2 SYGVKD. V lost 4 bases, J lost 3 bases, and 6 bases stayed unmatched. The CDR3 DNA reads TGTGCCATCAGTGTAATACAGGGGGTAACAGATACGCAGTATTTT. Translation gives CAISVIQGVTDTQYF.

The chain recombines TRBV29-1 with TRBJ1-2; D is ambiguous. The CDR3 loop spans 14 amino acids. Germline CDR1 and CDR2: SQVTM and ANQGSEA. The V end was cut by 2 bases, the J end by 5 bases, with 15 bases between. The DNA for the CDR3 is TGCAGCGTTGAAAAGGCAGAAAAAGGGTATGGCTACACCTTC. Its translation: CSVEKAEKGYGYTF.

This chain connects TRBV6-1 to TRBJ2-7; unclear D gene. The CDR3 sequence is 11 residues long. CDR1 is MNHNS and CDR2 is SASEGT in the germline V gene. V was trimmed by 7 bases and J by 3 bases, leaving 7 bases between them. CDR3 nucleotides: TGTGCCAGCAACAGACACTACGAGCAGTACTTC. Its translation is CASNRHYEQYF.

The rearrangement links TRBV30 to TRBJ2-5; D possibly corresponds to TRBD2 (6 bases). The germline gives CDR1 GTSNPN, CDR2 SVGIG (reference sequence). Trimming removed 2 bases from V and 3 bases from J, with 16 bases in between. The length of the CDR3 is 15 residues. In DNA, the CDR3 is TGTGCCTGGAGTCCCGCAGGGAGGATAGAAGAGACCCAGTACTTC. Translating gives CAWSPAGRIEETQYF.

The chain's CDR3 is CASSIGTISNQPQHF. The CDR3 DNA follows: TGTGCCAGTAGTATAGGGACCATTAGCAATCAGCCCCAGCATTTT. The chain has TRBV19 and TRBJ1-5; no clear D. Trimming removed 1 base from V and 0 bases from J, with 7 bases in between. The CDR3 loop spans 15 amino acids. Germline lookup yields CDR1 LNHDA and CDR2 SQIVND (reference sequence).